This T cell receptor (beta chain) was sequenced during a study of shared clonotypes between healthy human individuals (dated by TCRdb to the early 2020s). General notes on the study: A few men and two women, aged 18 to 49 years, made up the cohort. Different laboratories and diverse techniques were used to prepare libraries and sequence TCR repertoires, to increase sequencing depth and limit assay-specific biases. Per donor, three plates each were used for CD4 naive and CD4 memory, two for CD8 naive, and one for CD8 memory. Leukapheresis yielded between about 0.9 and 10 billion PBMCs per donor. The study deeply sequenced blood TCR repertoires of roughly five healthy adults to estimate repertoire size and the extent of clonotype sharing between individuals. Study-level results and caveats: When a few donors were compared, the shared fraction of clonotypes was 5% to 6.5% for naive CD4, more than 3% for naive CD8, 2.3% for memory CD4, and around 0.37% for memory CD8. Sampling was restricted to blood, and TCR repertoires in tissue are likely to differ from TCR repertoires in blood. Because the study included only a small number of donors, the genetic and exposure-history diversity represented was limited. Pairwise subsampling led to the expectation that sequencing depth would affect the degree of clonotype sharing among donors. Higher generation probabilities were observed for clonotypes shared by all four sorted-subset donors than for non-shared clonotypes. Incomplete sequencing was indicated by rarefaction of sorted-subset datasets, despite the large sequencing depth. Naive subsets generally had larger estimated clonotype richness than memory subsets did.

As concerns this clone: The specificity of this receptor is unknown. It has no much larger one-base neighbor in the sample; base qualities were not kept.

Healthy HIV-negative adults with no recently reported acute infections or vaccinations were included as donors. Every donor was a Caucasian adult residing in Nashville, Tennessee, USA. CD8 memory samples consisted of magnetically selected CD45RO+ cells combined with CCR7-negative CD45RA+ effector memory (TemRA) cells. Blood was collected by leukapheresis, and PBMCs were isolated by Ficoll-Histopaque density gradient centrifugation and then cryopreserved in liquid nitrogen vapor phase. Analytical flow cytometry was used to check the purity and quantity of each magnetically sorted T cell population. Each sorted fraction had its genomic DNA isolated and then quantified by UV absorbance on a Nanodrop 2000c. TCR CDR3 regions were amplified from genomic DNA by multiplex PCR using the deep immunoSEQ assay. Extracted genomic DNA from each cell subset was spread evenly across all wells of several immunoSEQ 96-well plates, with each plate serving as a replicate. For sorted subsets, each replicate PCR was loaded with about 0.2 ug genomic DNA, equivalent to approximately 33,000 T cell genomes. The purified libraries were quantified using a Qubit 3.0 fluorometer, sized with a Bioanalyzer 2100, and then quantified again using the KAPA Library Quantification kit. Every immunoSEQ 96-well plate was sequenced on a separate single-read 150-cycle Illumina NextSeq 550 flow cell. Under the source paper's analysis protocol: The immunoSEQ output contained only junctional sequences without quality scores, so filtering could not match that applied to full-length reads. To assign V/J genes and CDR3, sequences were annotated against IMGT germline references using PyIR, a Python wrapper for IgBLAST v1.9. Reads with weak V/J assignments (E-value above 1e-6), missing CDR3, stop codons, out-of-frame junctions, or ambiguous translated residues were removed. V3J clonotypes were defined as sequences sharing an identical inferred V gene, J gene, and CDR3 amino acid sequence. To compute the percentage overlap between repertoires, the number of shared unique clonotypes was divided by the size of the smaller repertoire. Repertoire richness was assessed with RTK rarefaction, the Chao1 estimator, and Recon v2.1 estimates of unobserved clonotypes. OLGA was used to compute generation probabilities for all TCRbeta clonotypes that the gDNA method yielded from a few donors. The clones in this table, taken by TCRdb from immuneACCESS, are in-frame only. Not every clone is retained; where verified, under half of the shortfall comes from an unresolved V gene, and the cause of the rest is unknown. The D gene and trimming were derived from the DNA, and the V and J assignments and clone size from that table. The sample table holds about 690,000 clones, of which roughly 88% were seen once. The top ten constitute more than 30% of the sample.

Taken from the germline V gene, the CDR1 and CDR2 loops are MNHEY and SVGAGI. Here V drops 2 bases and J drops 3 bases, and the junction holds 5 bases not matched to any gene. The CDR3, cysteine through phenylalanine, is 15 amino acids long. The retained sequence is limited to the CDR3, 45 bases, with the frame set at the first base. The sequence links TRBV6-5 to TRBJ1-1, with 8 central nucleotides matching TRBD1. This sequence was found in a man aged 18 to 35 in good health. Some clones in this sample may be carry-over from other donors' samples. The sequenced sample was memory CD8+ T cells from PBMCs. Taken with the paper, the label for cell subset or site translates to: CD45RO+ cells pooled with CCR7-negative TemRA cells. The nucleotide sequence is given as TGTGCCAGCAGTTACGCCTCAGGGGGCCACACTGAAGCTTTCTTT. Translation gives CASSYASGGHTEAFF.